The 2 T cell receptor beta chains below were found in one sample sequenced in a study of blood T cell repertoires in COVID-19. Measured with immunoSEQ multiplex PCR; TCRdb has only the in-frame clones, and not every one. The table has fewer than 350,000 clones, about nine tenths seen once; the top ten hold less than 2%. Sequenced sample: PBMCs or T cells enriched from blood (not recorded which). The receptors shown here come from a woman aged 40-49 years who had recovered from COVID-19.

The CDR3 loop reads CASSPREGAGNTIYF. The DNA for the CDR3 is TGTGCCAGCTCACCACGAGAGGGGGCTGGAAACACCATATATTTT. The chain links TRBV18 to TRBJ1-3; maybe TRBD1 (6 bases). With 1 base removed from V and 2 bases from J, the gap between germline ends came to 9 bases. This CDR3 has 15 residues. Per germline, CDR1 KGHSH and CDR2 LQKENI.

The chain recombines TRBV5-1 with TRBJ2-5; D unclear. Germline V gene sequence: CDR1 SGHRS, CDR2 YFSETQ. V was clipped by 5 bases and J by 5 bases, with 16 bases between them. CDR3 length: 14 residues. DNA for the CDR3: TGCGCCAGCAGTCCCCCTCCGGGTAGGGAGACCCAGTACTTC. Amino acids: CASSPPPGRETQYF.